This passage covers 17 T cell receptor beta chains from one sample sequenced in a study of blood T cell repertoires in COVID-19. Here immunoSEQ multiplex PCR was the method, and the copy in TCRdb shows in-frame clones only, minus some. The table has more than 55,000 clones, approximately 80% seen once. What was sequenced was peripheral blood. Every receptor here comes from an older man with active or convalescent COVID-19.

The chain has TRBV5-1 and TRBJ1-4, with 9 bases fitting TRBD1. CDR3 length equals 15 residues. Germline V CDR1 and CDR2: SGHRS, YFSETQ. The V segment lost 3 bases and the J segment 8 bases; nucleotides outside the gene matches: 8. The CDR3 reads CASSYIGTGSEKLFF. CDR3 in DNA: TGCGCCAGCAGCTACATCGGGACAGGGAGCGAAAAACTGTTTTTT.

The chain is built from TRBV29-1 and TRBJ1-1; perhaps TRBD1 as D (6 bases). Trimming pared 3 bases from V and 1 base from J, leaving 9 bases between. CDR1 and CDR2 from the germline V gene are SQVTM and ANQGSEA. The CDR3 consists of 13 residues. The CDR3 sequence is CSVESQGNTEAFF. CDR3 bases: TGCAGCGTTGAGTCACAGGGGAACACTGAAGCTTTCTTT. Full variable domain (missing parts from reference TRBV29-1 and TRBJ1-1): SAVISQKPSRDICQRGTSLTIQCQVDSQVTMMFWYRQQPGQSLTLIATANQGSEATYESGFVIDKFPISRPNLTFSTLTVSNMSPEDSSIYLCSVESQGNTEAFFGQGTRLTVV.

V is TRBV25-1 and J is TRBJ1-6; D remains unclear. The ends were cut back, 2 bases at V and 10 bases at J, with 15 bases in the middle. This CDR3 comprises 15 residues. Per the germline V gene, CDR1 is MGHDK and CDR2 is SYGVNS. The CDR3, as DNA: TGTGCCAGCAGTGAAGCGGGCGGGCAGCGATCACCCCTCCACTTT. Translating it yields CASSEAGGQRSPLHF. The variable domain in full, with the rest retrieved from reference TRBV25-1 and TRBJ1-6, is EADIYQTPRYLVIGTGKKITLECSQTMGHDKMYWYQQDPGMELHLIHYSYGVNSTEKGDLSSESTVSRIRTEHFPLTLESARPSHTSQYLCASSEAGGQRSPLHFGNGTRLTVT.

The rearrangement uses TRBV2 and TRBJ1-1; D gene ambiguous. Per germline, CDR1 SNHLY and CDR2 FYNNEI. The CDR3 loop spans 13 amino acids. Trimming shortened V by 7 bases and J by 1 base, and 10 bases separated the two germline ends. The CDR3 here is CASTKSRNTEAFF. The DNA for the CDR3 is TGTGCCAGCACCAAGAGTCGGAACACTGAAGCTTTCTTT. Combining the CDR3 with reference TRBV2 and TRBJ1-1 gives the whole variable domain EPEVTQTPSHQVTQMGQEVILRCVPISNHLYFYWYRQILGQKVEFLVSFYNNEISEKSEIFDDQFSVERPDGSNFTLKIRSTKLEDSAMYFCASTKSRNTEAFFGQGTRLTVV.

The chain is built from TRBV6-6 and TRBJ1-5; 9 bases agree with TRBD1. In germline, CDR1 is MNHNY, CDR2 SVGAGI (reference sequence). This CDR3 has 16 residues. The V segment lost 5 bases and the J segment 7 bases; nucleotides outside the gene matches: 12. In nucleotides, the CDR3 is TGTGCCAGCAGTCCCCTATTGGGACAGGGCTCCCAGCCCCAGCATTTT. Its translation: CASSPLLGQGSQPQHF.

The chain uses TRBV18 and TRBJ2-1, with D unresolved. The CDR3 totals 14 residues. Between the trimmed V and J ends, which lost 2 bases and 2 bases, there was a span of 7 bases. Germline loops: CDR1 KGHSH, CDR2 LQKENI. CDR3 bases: TGTGCCAGCTCACCAGACCGGGCCTACAATGAGCAGTTCTTC. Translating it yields CASSPDRAYNEQFF.

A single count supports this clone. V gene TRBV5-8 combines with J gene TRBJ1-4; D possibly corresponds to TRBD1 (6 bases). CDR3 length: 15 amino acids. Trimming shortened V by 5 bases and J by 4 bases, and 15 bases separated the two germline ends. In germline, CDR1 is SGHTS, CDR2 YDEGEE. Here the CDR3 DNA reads TGTGCCAGCAGTAGTGACAGGACATATAATGAAAAACTGTTTTTT. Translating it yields CASSSDRTYNEKLFF.

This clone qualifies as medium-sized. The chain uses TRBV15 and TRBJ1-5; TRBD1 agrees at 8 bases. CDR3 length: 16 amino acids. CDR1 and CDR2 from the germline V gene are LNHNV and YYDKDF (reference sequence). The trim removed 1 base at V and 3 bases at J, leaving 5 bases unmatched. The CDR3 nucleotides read TGTGCCACCAGCAGAGTTGGGACAGGTCCCAATCAGCCCCAGCATTTT. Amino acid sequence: CATSRVGTGPNQPQHF. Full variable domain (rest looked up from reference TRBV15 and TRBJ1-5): DAMVIQNPRYQVTQFGKPVTLSCSQTLNHNVMYWYQQKSSQAPKLLFHYYDKDFNNEADTPDNFQSRRPNTSFCFLDIRSPGLGDTAMYLCATSRVGTGPNQPQHFGDGTRLSIL.

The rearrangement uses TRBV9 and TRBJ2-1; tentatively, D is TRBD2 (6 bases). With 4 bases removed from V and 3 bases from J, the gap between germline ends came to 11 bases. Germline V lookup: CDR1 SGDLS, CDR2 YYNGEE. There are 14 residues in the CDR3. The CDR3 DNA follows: TGTGCCAGCAGCAACGGACTAATCTACAATGAGCAGTTCTTC. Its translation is CASSNGLIYNEQFF.

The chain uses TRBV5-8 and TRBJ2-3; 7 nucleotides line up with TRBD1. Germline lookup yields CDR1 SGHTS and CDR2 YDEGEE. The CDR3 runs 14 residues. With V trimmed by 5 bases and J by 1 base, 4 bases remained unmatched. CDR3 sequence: CASSSGQGTDTQYF. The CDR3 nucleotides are TGTGCCAGCAGTTCTGGACAGGGCACAGATACGCAGTATTTT.

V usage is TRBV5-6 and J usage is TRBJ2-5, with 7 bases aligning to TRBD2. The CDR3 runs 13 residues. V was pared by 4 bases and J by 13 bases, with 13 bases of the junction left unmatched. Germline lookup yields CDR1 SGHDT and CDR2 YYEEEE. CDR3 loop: CASSPRLAGTWYF. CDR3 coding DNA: TGTGCCAGCAGCCCCCGACTAGCTGGTACCTGGTACTTC.

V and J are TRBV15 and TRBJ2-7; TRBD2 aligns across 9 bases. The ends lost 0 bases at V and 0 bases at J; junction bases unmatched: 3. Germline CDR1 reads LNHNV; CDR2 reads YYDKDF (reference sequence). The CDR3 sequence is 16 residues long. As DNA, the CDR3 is TGTGCCACCAGCAGAGAAAGACTAGCGGCCTCCTACGAGCAGTACTTC. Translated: CATSRERLAASYEQYF.

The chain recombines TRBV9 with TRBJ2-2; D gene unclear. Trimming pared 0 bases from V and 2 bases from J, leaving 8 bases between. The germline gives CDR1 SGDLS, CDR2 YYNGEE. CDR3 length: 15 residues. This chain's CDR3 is CASSVGLFNTGELFF. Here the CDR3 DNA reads TGTGCCAGCAGCGTAGGGCTCTTTAACACCGGGGAGCTGTTTTTT.

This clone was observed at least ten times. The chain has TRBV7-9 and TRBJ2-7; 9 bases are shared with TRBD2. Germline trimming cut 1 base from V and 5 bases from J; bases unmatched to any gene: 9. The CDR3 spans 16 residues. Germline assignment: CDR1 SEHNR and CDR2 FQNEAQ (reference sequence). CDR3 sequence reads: CASSLVGSGSRDEQYF. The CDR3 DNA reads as TGTGCCAGCAGCTTAGTAGGTAGCGGGAGCAGGGACGAGCAGTACTTC.

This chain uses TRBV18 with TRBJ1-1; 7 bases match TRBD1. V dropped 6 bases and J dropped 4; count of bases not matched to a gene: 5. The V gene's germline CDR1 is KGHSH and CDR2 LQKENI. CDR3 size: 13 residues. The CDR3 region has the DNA TGTGCCAGCTCGCAGGGACAGATCACTGAAGCTTTCTTT. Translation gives CASSQGQITEAFF. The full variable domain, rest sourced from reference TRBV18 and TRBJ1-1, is NAGVMQNPRHLVRRRGQEARLRCSPMKGHSHVYWYRQLPEEGLKFMVYLQKENIIDESGMPKERFSAEFPKEGPSILRIQQVVRGDSAAYFCASSQGQITEAFFGQGTRLTVV.

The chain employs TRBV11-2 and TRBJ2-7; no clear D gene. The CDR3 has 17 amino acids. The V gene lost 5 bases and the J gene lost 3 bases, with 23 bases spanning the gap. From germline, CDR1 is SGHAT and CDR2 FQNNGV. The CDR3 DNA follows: TGTGCCAGCAGCCCCCCGCCCACCGGGTTCACGATCTACGAGCAGTACTTC. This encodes CASSPPPTGFTIYEQYF.

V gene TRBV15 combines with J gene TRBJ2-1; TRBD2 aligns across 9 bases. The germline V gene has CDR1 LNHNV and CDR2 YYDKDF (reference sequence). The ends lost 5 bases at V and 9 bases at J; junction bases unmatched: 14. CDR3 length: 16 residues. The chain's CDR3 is CATSPRKAGGTIEQFF. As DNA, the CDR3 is TGTGCCACCAGCCCCCGAAAGGCGGGAGGGACCATTGAGCAGTTCTTC.